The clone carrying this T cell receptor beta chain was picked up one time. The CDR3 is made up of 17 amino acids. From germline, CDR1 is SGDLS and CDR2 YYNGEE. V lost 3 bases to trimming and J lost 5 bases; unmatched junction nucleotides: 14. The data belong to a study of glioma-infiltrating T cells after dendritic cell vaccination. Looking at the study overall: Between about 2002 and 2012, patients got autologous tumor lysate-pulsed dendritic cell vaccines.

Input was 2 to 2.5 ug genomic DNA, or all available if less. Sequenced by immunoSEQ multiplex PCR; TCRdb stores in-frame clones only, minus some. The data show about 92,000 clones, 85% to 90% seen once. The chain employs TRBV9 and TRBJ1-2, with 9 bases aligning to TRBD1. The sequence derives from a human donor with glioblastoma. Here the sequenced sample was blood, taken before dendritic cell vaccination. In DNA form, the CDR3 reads TGTGCCAGCAGCGACAACGGACAGGGGCGATTAGGTTATGGCTACACCTTC. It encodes CASSDNGQGRLGYGYTF.